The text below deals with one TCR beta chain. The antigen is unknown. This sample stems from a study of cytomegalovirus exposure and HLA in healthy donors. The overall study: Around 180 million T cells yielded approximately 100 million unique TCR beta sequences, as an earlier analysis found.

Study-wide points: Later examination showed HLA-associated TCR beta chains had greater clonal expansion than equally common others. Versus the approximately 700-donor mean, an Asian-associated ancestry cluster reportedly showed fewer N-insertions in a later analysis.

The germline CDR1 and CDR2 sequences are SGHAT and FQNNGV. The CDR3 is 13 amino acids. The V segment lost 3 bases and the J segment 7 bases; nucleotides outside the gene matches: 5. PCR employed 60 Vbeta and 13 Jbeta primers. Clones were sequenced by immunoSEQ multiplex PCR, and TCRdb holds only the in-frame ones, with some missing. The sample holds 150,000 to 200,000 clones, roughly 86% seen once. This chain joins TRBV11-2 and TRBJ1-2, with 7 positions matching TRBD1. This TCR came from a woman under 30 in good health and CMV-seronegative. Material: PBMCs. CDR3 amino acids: CASSFGTVSGYTF. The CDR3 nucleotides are TGTGCCAGCAGCTTCGGGACAGTTAGTGGCTACACCTTC.